One sample yielded the 2 T cell receptor beta chains listed below, sequenced in a study of shared clonotypes between healthy human individuals. Using immunoSEQ multiplex PCR, the repertoire was profiled, and TCRdb retains in-frame clones only, with some absent. Here the sample spans approximately 340,000 clones, roughly 70% being singletons. Sequences were obtained from memory CD4+ T cells sorted from blood. As for subset: CD45RA-negative fraction. The receptors here all came from a man younger than 40 in good health.

The J gene is TRBJ1-3, the V gene TRBV5-4, with D possibly being TRBD1 (5 bases). The CDR3 is made up of 13 amino acids. Trimming cost V 4 bases and J 2 bases, with 7 bases left between them. Germline lookup yields CDR1 SGHNT and CDR2 YYREEE (reference sequence). The CDR3 DNA follows: TGTGCCAGCAGCGGGGACCCTGGAAACACCATATATTTT. It translates to CASSGDPGNTIYF.

This chain links TRBV29-1 with TRBJ2-2, with 7 positions matching TRBD1. Trimming took 1 base from V and 1 from J; bases not matched to a gene: 6. There are 16 residues in the CDR3. Germline-derived CDR1 and CDR2 are SQVTM and ANQGSEA. The CDR3 DNA follows: TGCAGCGTTGAAGCCCGACAGGGCCTGAACACCGGGGAGCTGTTTTTT. Translated: CSVEARQGLNTGELFF.